The 15 T cell receptor beta chains below were found in one sample sequenced in a study of blood T cells in healthy people across ages. Using a J-beta primer mix together with a sample-barcoded 5' primer, a second PCR was run for about 7 to 12 cycles. TCRdb re-called the 5' RACE reads with MiXCR, one entry per CDR3 protein. The repertoire holds about a million distinct CDR3 sequences, with about 48% as singletons. The specimen sequenced was blood. The receptor set was obtained from a man in his thirties or forties in good health.

This clonotype was recorded once. The chain has TRBV11-2 and TRBJ2-7; D gene ambiguous. This CDR3 is 14 amino acids long. V was pared by 5 bases and J by 7 bases, with 18 bases between. Germline CDR1 and CDR2: SGHAT and FQNNGV. CDR3 DNA sequence: TGTGCCAGCAGCACCCGAAATAAAAGACATGAGCAGTACTTC. Protein product: CASSTRNKRHEQYF.

The genes are TRBV9 and TRBJ1-1; D is unclear. Germline V gene data show CDR1 as SGDLS and CDR2 as YYNGEE. The V gene lost 0 bases and the J gene lost 4 bases, with 7 bases spanning the gap. This CDR3 has 13 amino acids. CDR3 in amino acids: CASSVAQGTEAFF. CDR3 DNA: TGTGCCAGCAGCGTAGCTCAAGGCACTGAAGCTTTCTTT.

This clonotype appeared once. The chain links TRBV29-1 to TRBJ2-1; no definite D call. Germline CDR1 reads SQVTM; CDR2 reads ANQGSEA. V was pared by 5 bases and J by 6 bases, with 14 bases between. The CDR3 runs to 13 residues. For the CDR3, the DNA is TGCAGCGTTACGATGGACCGCCCCAATGAGCAGTTCTTC. As protein: CSVTMDRPNEQFF.

In its sample, this clonotype was seen once. The chain is built from TRBV20-1 and TRBJ2-5, with D unclear. The CDR3 length is 12 residues. The ends were cut back, 3 bases at V and 1 base at J, with 6 bases in the middle. Germline loops: CDR1 DFQATT, CDR2 SNEGSKA (reference sequence). The CDR3 DNA reads as TGCAGTGCTAGGGGAAGCCAAGAGACCCAGTACTTC. It encodes CSARGSQETQYF.

This clonotype showed up just a few times. V gene TRBV28 combines with J gene TRBJ2-5; D uncertain. The V and J ends lost 6 bases and 3 bases respectively, with 17 bases between them. CDR1 and CDR2 from the germline V gene are MDHEN and SYDVKM. The CDR3 has 15 amino acids. The CDR3 sequence: CASSSRGGLKETQYF. The CDR3 nucleotides are TGTGCCAGCAGCTCCCGTGGCGGTCTAAAAGAGACCCAGTACTTC.

Ten or more counts support this clonotype. This sequence may be a read error, since a much larger clone differs from it by one base. The J gene is TRBJ2-7, the V gene TRBV3-1; D is unclear. Germline V gene sequence: CDR1 LGHDT, CDR2 YNNKEL (reference sequence). This CDR3 is built from 14 residues. Trimming pared 1 base from V and 2 bases from J, leaving 9 bases between. CDR3 bases: TGTGCCAGCAGCCAAGGTCTGGGAACCTACGAGCAGTACTTC. Translating gives CASSQGLGTYEQYF.

This clonotype was recorded a few times. This chain uses TRBV15 with TRBJ2-7; no reliable D call. Trimming pared 3 bases from V and 2 bases from J, leaving 5 bases between. The CDR3 runs 12 residues. The germline gives CDR1 LNHNV, CDR2 YYDKDF (reference sequence). CDR3 protein: CATSSETYEQYF. The CDR3 DNA is TGTGCCACCAGCAGTGAGACCTACGAGCAGTACTTC.

J is TRBJ1-1 and V is TRBV7-9; tentative D call: TRBD1 (6 bases). From germline, CDR1 is SEHNR and CDR2 FQNEAQ (reference sequence). CDR3 size: 14 residues. V lost 6 bases to trimming and J lost 3 bases, with 14 bases between them. Here the CDR3 DNA reads TGTGCCAGCAGTTCAAGACAGGAGTACACTGAAGCTTTCTTT. Amino acid sequence: CASSSRQEYTEAFF.

The V call is TRBV6-6, the J call TRBJ2-1; weak D call: TRBD1 (5 bases). V lost 7 bases and J 2 bases, leaving 9 bases between the germline ends. CDR1 and CDR2 from the germline V gene are MNHNY and SVGAGI (reference sequence). The CDR3 consists of 13 residues. CDR3 nucleotide sequence: TGTGCCAGCATAGGGGCAACCTACAATGAGCAGTTCTTC. This translates into CASIGATYNEQFF.

The rearrangement joins TRBV5-1 to TRBJ2-7; the D gene could be TRBD1 or TRBD2 (5 bases each). Deletions cut 1 base from V and 2 bases from J, with 13 bases between. Germline V CDR1 and CDR2: SGHRS, YFSETQ. The CDR3 consists of 15 residues. The CDR3 DNA is TGCGCCAGCAGCTTGAATCCGGGGCCCCCCTACGAGCAGTACTTC. It yields the protein CASSLNPGPPYEQYF.

The chain links TRBV7-9 to TRBJ1-2, with 8 bases fitting TRBD1. Germline CDR1 SEHNR, CDR2 FQNEAQ (reference sequence). The CDR3 spans 14 residues. V shed 5 bases and J 6 bases; nucleotides not matched to a gene: 8. The CDR3 DNA reads TGTGCCAGCAGCATCGGACAGGGCGGTAATGGCTACACCTTC. Translation: CASSIGQGGNGYTF. The complete variable domain, with remaining parts taken from reference TRBV7-9 and TRBJ1-2, reads DTGVSQNPRHKITKRGQNVTFRCDPISEHNRLYWYRQTLGQGPEFLTYFQNEAQLEKSRLLSDRFSAERPKGSFSTLEIQRTEQGDSAMYLCASSIGQGGNGYTFGSGTRLTVV.

The chain has TRBV11-2 and TRBJ2-1; perhaps TRBD1 as D (5 bases). This CDR3 is 22 amino acids long. The V gene's germline CDR1 is SGHAT and CDR2 FQNNGV. V lost 5 bases and J lost 0, with 32 bases in between. The CDR3 loop is CASSIAGTSARVHLSSYNEQFF. CDR3 bases: TGTGCCAGCAGCATTGCCGGTACGTCCGCCAGGGTCCATTTAAGCTCCTACAATGAGCAGTTCTTC.

This clonotype was observed a handful of times. V gene TRBV27 combines with J gene TRBJ2-5; the match to TRBD2 covers 7 bases. This CDR3 spans 13 amino acids. V trimming: 5 bases; J trimming: 9 bases; junction bases outside the gene matches: 9. CDR1 and CDR2 from the germline V gene are MNHEY and SMNVEV (reference sequence). DNA of the CDR3: TGTGCCAGCAGTGTAGAGGATGGGGGGGCCCAGTACTTC. It translates to CASSVEDGGAQYF.

The DNA of the CDR3 is TGCAGTGCTAGAGATCGAGGACAGGGGTTCTTTAAAGAAAAACTGTTTTTT. This gives the protein CSARDRGQGFFKEKLFF. This chain links TRBV20-1 with TRBJ1-4; 9 bases line up with TRBD1. Germline-derived CDR1 and CDR2 are DFQATT and SNEGSKA (reference sequence). The V segment lost 0 bases and the J segment 8 bases; nucleotides outside the gene matches: 13. This CDR3 spans 17 amino acids.

The V call is TRBV28, the J call TRBJ2-7; 7 bases are shared with TRBD1. This CDR3 has 14 residues. Looked up from germline, CDR1 is MDHEN and CDR2 is SYDVKM. V lost 10 bases, J lost 3 bases, and 12 bases stayed unmatched. The CDR3 DNA reads as TGTGCCACCAAAGAGGACAGGATTTACTACGAGCAGTACTTC. Protein sequence: CATKEDRIYYEQYF.